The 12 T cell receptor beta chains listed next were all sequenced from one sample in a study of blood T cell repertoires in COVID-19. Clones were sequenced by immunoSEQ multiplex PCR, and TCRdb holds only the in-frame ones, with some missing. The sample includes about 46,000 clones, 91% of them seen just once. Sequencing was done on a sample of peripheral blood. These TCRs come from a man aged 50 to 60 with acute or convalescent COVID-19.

In DNA form, the CDR3 reads TGTGCCAGTAGTGGAACGGGACAGGGAGTATACGAGCAGTACTTC. This gives the protein CASSGTGQGVYEQYF. The gene calls are TRBV19 and TRBJ2-7; the match to TRBD1 covers 9 bases. CDR3 size: 15 residues. Germline lookup yields CDR1 LNHDA and CDR2 SQIVND (reference sequence). V lost 5 bases to trimming and J lost 4 bases; unmatched junction nucleotides: 9.

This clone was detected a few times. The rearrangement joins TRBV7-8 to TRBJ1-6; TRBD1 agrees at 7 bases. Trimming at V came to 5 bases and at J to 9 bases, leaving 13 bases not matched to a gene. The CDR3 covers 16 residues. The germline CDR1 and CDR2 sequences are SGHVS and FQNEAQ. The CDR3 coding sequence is TGTGCCAGCAGCACTCTACCGGGACAGATCCCTTCACCCCTCCACTTT. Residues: CASSTLPGQIPSPLHF.

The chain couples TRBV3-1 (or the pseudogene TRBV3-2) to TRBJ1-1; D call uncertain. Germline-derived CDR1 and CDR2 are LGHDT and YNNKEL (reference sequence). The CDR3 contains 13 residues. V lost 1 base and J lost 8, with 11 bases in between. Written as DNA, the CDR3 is TGTGCCAGCAGCCAAGTTCGGCGGTCCGAAGCTTTCTTT. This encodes CASSQVRRSEAFF.

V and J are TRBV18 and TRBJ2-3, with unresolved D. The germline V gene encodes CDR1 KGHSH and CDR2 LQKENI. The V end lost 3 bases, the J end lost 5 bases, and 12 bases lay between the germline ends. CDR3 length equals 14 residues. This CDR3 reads CASSPGLARDTQYF. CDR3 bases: TGTGCCAGCTCACCGGGCCTTGCCCGAGATACGCAGTATTTT.

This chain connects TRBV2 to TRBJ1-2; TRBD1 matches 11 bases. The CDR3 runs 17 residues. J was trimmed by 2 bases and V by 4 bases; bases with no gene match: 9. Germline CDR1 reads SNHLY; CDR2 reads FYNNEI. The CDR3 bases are TGTGCCAGCAGTGGGTCCCGGGACAGGGGGTCCAACTATGGCTACACCTTC. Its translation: CASSGSRDRGSNYGYTF.

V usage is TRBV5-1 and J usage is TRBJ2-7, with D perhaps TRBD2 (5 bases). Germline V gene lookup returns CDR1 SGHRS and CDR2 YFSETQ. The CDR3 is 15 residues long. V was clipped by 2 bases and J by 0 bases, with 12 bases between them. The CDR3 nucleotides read TGCGCCAGCAGCTTAGGACTCTTAAACTCCTACGAGCAGTACTTC. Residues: CASSLGLLNSYEQYF.

The CDR3 sequence is CASSTPQAGVTGELFF. The CDR3 DNA reads as TGTGCCAGTAGTACCCCCCAAGCGGGGGTCACCGGGGAGCTGTTTTTT. This chain uses TRBV19 with TRBJ2-2; 8 positions match TRBD2. Germline-derived CDR1 and CDR2 are LNHDA and SQIVND (reference sequence). V lost 4 bases and J lost 4; bases outside the gene matches: 8. The CDR3 loop spans 16 amino acids.

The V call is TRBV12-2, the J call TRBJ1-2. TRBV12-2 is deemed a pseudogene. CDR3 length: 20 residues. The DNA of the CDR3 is TGTGCAAGTCGCTTAGTCCACTGGGGGGGGCTTACGGGATTAGAGTATGGCTACACCTTC. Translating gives CASRLVHWGGLTGLEYGYTF.

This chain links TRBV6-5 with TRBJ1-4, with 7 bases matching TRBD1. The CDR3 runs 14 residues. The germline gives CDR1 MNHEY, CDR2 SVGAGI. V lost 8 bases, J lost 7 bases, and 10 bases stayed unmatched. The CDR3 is CASFSGGSGEKLFF. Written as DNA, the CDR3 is TGTGCCAGCTTTTCAGGGGGTTCGGGTGAAAAACTGTTTTTT.

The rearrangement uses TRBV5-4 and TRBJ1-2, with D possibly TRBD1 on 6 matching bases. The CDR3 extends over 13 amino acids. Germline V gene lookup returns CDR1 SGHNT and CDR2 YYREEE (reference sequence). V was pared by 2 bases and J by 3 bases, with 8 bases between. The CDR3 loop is CASSLAGDYGYTF. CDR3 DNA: TGTGCCAGCAGCTTAGCAGGGGACTATGGCTACACCTTC.

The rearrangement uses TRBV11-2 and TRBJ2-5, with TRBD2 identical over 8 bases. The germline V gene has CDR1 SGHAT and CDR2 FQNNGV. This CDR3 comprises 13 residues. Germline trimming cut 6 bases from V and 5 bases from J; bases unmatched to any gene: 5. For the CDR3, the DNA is TGTGCCAGCAGTCGGGGGGGCGGGGAGACCCAGTACTTC. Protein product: CASSRGGGETQYF.

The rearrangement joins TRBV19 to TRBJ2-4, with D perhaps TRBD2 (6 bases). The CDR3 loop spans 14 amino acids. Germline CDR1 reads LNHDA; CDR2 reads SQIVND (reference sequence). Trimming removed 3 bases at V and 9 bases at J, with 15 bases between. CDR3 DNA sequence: TGTGCCAGTAGTATGTGGCGGGGAGTCGGCATTCAGTACTTC. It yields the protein CASSMWRGVGIQYF.